These 22 T cell receptor beta chains were all obtained from the same sample, sequenced in a study of HIV-infected children after antiretroviral therapy interruption. The treatment is: PENTA 11 planned treatment interruption arm or continuous ART arm. The TCR library was built from RNA with a 3' RACE protocol and unique molecular identifiers. TCRdb re-called the 3' RACE reads through MiXCR, storing one row per CDR3 protein. Of 45,000 to 50,000 distinct CDR3 sequences detected, 4.3% appear once; the ten largest clones hold approximately 0.7%. The sample was CD45RA+ CD4+ T cells from PBMCs, pooled from several time points, taken from a donor given antiretroviral therapy, either interrupted or continuous. Subset of the sample: naive CD4+ CD45RA+ CD45RO- T cells. Every receptor here comes from a pool of human donors with HIV.

This clonotype appeared many times. The chain links TRBV14 to TRBJ1-1; no reliable D call. The germline CDR1 and CDR2 sequences are SGHDN and FVKESK. With 8 bases removed from V and 7 bases from J, the gap between germline ends came to 20 bases. CDR3 length equals 14 residues. The CDR3 region has the DNA TGTGCCAGCGGGGAGCGTTGGTCGAATATTGAAGCTTTCTTT. The encoded protein is CASGERWSNIEAFF.

This clonotype has a count of ten or more. J is TRBJ2-7 and V is TRBV20-1, with no clear D. The V and J ends lost 7 bases and 1 base respectively, with 17 bases between them. The germline V gene encodes CDR1 DFQATT and CDR2 SNEGSKA (reference sequence). This CDR3 region has 14 residues. This CDR3 reads CSVPVRSSSYEQYF. The CDR3 coding sequence is TGCAGTGTCCCTGTTCGTAGTAGTTCCTACGAGCAGTACTTC.

This clonotype was observed many times. The chain combines TRBV20-1 with TRBJ2-3, with a weak D call TRBD2 (6 bases). The V end was cut by 4 bases, the J end by 5 bases, with 19 bases between. This CDR3 spans 15 amino acids. CDR1 and CDR2 from the germline V gene are DFQATT and SNEGSKA (reference sequence). CDR3 in amino acids: CSAIQPGLPRDTQYF. Written as DNA, the CDR3 is TGCAGTGCTATCCAGCCGGGACTTCCGAGAGATACGCAGTATTTT.

The chain uses TRBV21-1 and TRBJ1-2. TRBV21-1 counts as a pseudogene. The CDR3 sequence is 16 residues long. The CDR3 DNA sequence: TGTGCCAGCACCAACCTCCCTCGGGGGGAAGGAGCTGGCTACACCTTC. Its translation: CASTNLPRGEGAGYTF.

This clonotype was seen ten or more times. V gene TRBV11-2 combines with J gene TRBJ2-1; either TRBD1 or TRBD2 may fit D (5 bases each). CDR3 length: 12 amino acids. V gave up 5 bases and J gave up 11 bases, with 13 bases separating them. Germline CDR1 and CDR2: SGHAT and FQNNGV. The CDR3 bases are TGTGCCAGCAGCATAGGGACGGAGAAGCAGTTCTTC. The encoded protein is CASSIGTEKQFF.

This clonotype was counted only a few times. The chain combines TRBV28 with TRBJ2-3; 10 bases fit TRBD2. V was pared by 2 bases and J by 0 bases, with 5 bases of the junction left unmatched. The germline V gene encodes CDR1 MDHEN and CDR2 SYDVKM. The CDR3 length is 17 residues. The CDR3 sequence: CASSLRLAGQSTDTQYF. DNA of the CDR3: TGTGCCAGCAGTTTAAGACTAGCGGGCCAGAGCACAGATACGCAGTATTTT.

This clonotype showed up many times. V usage is TRBV4-1 and J usage is TRBJ2-3, with D possibly TRBD2 on 7 matching bases. The ends were cut back, 7 bases at V and 2 bases at J, with 22 bases in the middle. The CDR3 consists of 17 residues. CDR1 is MGHRA, CDR2 YSYEKL, per germline. CDR3 in amino acids: CASNTPFSGDNTDTQYF. The CDR3, as DNA: TGCGCCAGCAACACACCTTTCAGCGGGGACAACACAGATACGCAGTATTTT.

This clonotype has at least ten counts. The chain joins TRBV2 to TRBJ1-1; D is uncertain. There are 14 residues in the CDR3. Looked up from germline, CDR1 is SNHLY and CDR2 is FYNNEI. V gave up 7 bases and J gave up 1 base, with 13 bases separating them. The CDR3 loop reads CASTTGRANTEAFF. DNA for the CDR3: TGTGCCAGCACCACGGGGAGGGCGAACACTGAAGCTTTCTTT. The variable domain in full, with the rest retrieved from reference TRBV2 and TRBJ1-1, is EPEVTQTPSHQVTQMGQEVILRCVPISNHLYFYWYRQILGQKVEFLVSFYNNEISEKSEIFDDQFSVERPDGSNFTLKIRSTKLEDSAMYFCASTTGRANTEAFFGQGTRLTVV.

This clonotype was recorded at least ten times. The rearrangement links TRBV2 to TRBJ1-1; unclear D gene. The CDR3 totals 11 residues. The V gene lost 5 bases and the J gene lost 7 bases, with 8 bases spanning the gap. CDR1 is SNHLY and CDR2 is FYNNEI in the germline V gene. Here the CDR3 reads CASSQALEAFF. The CDR3 bases are TGTGCCAGCAGTCAGGCCCTTGAAGCTTTCTTT. Full variable domain (missing parts from reference TRBV2 and TRBJ1-1): EPEVTQTPSHQVTQMGQEVILRCVPISNHLYFYWYRQILGQKVEFLVSFYNNEISEKSEIFDDQFSVERPDGSNFTLKIRSTKLEDSAMYFCASSQALEAFFGQGTRLTVV.

By frequency in the sample, this clonotype is medium-sized (0.01 to 0.1%). The V call is TRBV23-1, the J call TRBJ1-5; D is unclear. TRBV23-1 is designated an ORF whose function remains uncertain. CDR3 length equals 18 residues. Trimming left V 6 bases short and J 0 bases short, with 21 bases between. This CDR3 is CASSLGRNPNDSNQPQHF. CDR3 in DNA: TGCGCCAGCAGCCTCGGACGGAATCCCAATGATAGCAATCAGCCCCAGCATTTT.

In this sample, this clonotype turned up many times. This sequence joins TRBV18 and TRBJ1-1, with D hard to call. From germline, CDR1 is KGHSH and CDR2 LQKENI. V lost 4 bases, J lost 3 bases, and 9 bases lay in between. This CDR3 contains 13 residues. Here the CDR3 DNA reads TGTGCCAGCTCACGTGGGCTCGACACTGAAGCTTTCTTT. Encoded protein: CASSRGLDTEAFF. The full variable domain, in which reference TRBV18 and TRBJ1-1 provide the parts outside the CDR3, is NAGVMQNPRHLVRRRGQEARLRCSPMKGHSHVYWYRQLPEEGLKFMVYLQKENIIDESGMPKERFSAEFPKEGPSILRIQQVVRGDSAAYFCASSRGLDTEAFFGQGTRLTVV.

There are a few counts of this clonotype. This sequence joins TRBV28 and TRBJ2-1; 9 nucleotides agree with TRBD1. The trim removed 3 bases at V and 7 bases at J, leaving 7 bases unmatched. In germline, CDR1 is MDHEN, CDR2 SYDVKM. CDR3 length equals 15 residues. The DNA for the CDR3 is TGTGCCAGCAGTTTTGGGGACAGGGATTCTAATGAGCAGTTCTTC. Its protein product is CASSFGDRDSNEQFF.

In this sample, this clonotype turned up many times. The chain carries TRBV28 and TRBJ2-2; D unresolved. Trimming pared 4 bases from V and 3 bases from J, leaving 3 bases between. This CDR3 contains 12 residues. Germline assignment: CDR1 MDHEN and CDR2 SYDVKM. CDR3 region: CASSSYTGELFF. CDR3 bases: TGTGCCAGCAGTTCTTACACCGGGGAGCTGTTTTTT.

This clonotype was seen ten or more times. The chain couples TRBV20-1 to TRBJ1-1, with D perhaps TRBD1 (5 bases). The V end was cut by 8 bases, the J end by 2 bases, with 12 bases between. Germline-derived CDR1 and CDR2 are DFQATT and SNEGSKA (reference sequence). CDR3 length: 12 amino acids. CDR3 amino acids: CSSVRDNTEAFF. The CDR3 DNA sequence: TGCAGTTCAGTTCGGGACAACACTGAAGCTTTCTTT.

The table lists this clonotype with many counts. V usage is TRBV28 and J usage is TRBJ1-5; D gene ambiguous. V was clipped by 6 bases and J by 7 bases, with 19 bases between them. The CDR3 loop spans 15 amino acids. Per the germline V gene, CDR1 is MDHEN and CDR2 is SYDVKM. The CDR3 is CASSPPRTMGQPQHF. The CDR3 DNA follows: TGTGCCAGCAGCCCCCCCAGGACGATGGGGCAGCCCCAGCATTTT.

This chain joins TRBV11-3 and TRBJ1-6; unclear D gene. Germline CDR1 and CDR2: SGHNT and YENEEA. The V and J ends lost 2 bases and 8 bases respectively, with 7 bases between them. This CDR3 has 13 residues. The CDR3: CASSLNRDSPLHF. The CDR3 nucleotides read TGTGCCAGCAGCTTAAATAGGGATTCACCCCTCCACTTT.

This clonotype has ten or more counts. The chain carries TRBV12-3 or TRBV12-4 and TRBJ2-1; D is perhaps TRBD2 (7 bases). Trimming took 2 bases from V and 6 from J, leaving 14 bases between them. The CDR3 length is 15 residues. The CDR3 reads CASSLRQGGGNEQFF. CDR3 DNA: TGTGCCAGCAGTTTAAGGCAGGGAGGGGGCAATGAGCAGTTCTTC.

This clonotype was detected many times. The chain couples TRBV2 to TRBJ2-3; the match to TRBD1 covers 7 bases. V trimming: 4 bases; J trimming: 5 bases; junction bases outside the gene matches: 9. Germline V gene sequence: CDR1 SNHLY, CDR2 FYNNEI. This CDR3 is 15 amino acids long. This chain's CDR3 is CASSVDRDDGDTQYF. The DNA of the CDR3 is TGTGCCAGCAGTGTTGACAGGGATGACGGAGATACGCAGTATTTT.

In its sample, this clonotype was seen many times. The chain has TRBV12-3 or TRBV12-4 and TRBJ1-2, with a possible D match to TRBD1 (5 bases). Trimming pared 0 bases from V and 8 bases from J, leaving 13 bases between. The CDR3 spans 14 residues. CDR3 protein: CASSLAGTAVGYTF. The DNA for the CDR3 is TGTGCCAGCAGTTTAGCTGGGACGGCGGTAGGCTACACCTTC.

The CDR3 nucleotides read TGTGCCAGCGGGTCTAATGAGCAGTTCTTC. It yields the protein CASGSNEQFF. This sequence joins TRBV30 and TRBJ2-1; TRBD2 is a possible D gene (6 bases). This CDR3 spans 10 amino acids. Germline V CDR1 and CDR2: GTSNPN, SVGIG (reference sequence). V lost 8 bases to trimming and J lost 7 bases, with 9 bases between them.

There are many counts of this clonotype. J is TRBJ1-5 and V is TRBV20-1; 9 positions match TRBD1. With 0 bases clipped from V and 6 bases from J, the junction kept 9 bases outside the gene matches. The CDR3 is 16 residues long. Looked up from germline, CDR1 is DFQATT and CDR2 is SNEGSKA (reference sequence). DNA for the CDR3: TGCAGTGCTAGAGATAGAACAGGGGGCTTTGGTCAGCCCCAGCATTTT. It encodes CSARDRTGGFGQPQHF.

In this sample, this clonotype turned up many times. The rearrangement joins TRBV20-1 to TRBJ2-7; D perhaps matches TRBD2 (6 bases). Trimming pared 3 bases from V and 2 bases from J, leaving 14 bases between. Germline V lookup: CDR1 DFQATT, CDR2 SNEGSKA (reference sequence). The CDR3 has 14 amino acids. CDR3 region: CSASPPREAYEQYF. In DNA form, the CDR3 reads TGCAGTGCTAGCCCCCCGAGGGAGGCCTACGAGCAGTACTTC.